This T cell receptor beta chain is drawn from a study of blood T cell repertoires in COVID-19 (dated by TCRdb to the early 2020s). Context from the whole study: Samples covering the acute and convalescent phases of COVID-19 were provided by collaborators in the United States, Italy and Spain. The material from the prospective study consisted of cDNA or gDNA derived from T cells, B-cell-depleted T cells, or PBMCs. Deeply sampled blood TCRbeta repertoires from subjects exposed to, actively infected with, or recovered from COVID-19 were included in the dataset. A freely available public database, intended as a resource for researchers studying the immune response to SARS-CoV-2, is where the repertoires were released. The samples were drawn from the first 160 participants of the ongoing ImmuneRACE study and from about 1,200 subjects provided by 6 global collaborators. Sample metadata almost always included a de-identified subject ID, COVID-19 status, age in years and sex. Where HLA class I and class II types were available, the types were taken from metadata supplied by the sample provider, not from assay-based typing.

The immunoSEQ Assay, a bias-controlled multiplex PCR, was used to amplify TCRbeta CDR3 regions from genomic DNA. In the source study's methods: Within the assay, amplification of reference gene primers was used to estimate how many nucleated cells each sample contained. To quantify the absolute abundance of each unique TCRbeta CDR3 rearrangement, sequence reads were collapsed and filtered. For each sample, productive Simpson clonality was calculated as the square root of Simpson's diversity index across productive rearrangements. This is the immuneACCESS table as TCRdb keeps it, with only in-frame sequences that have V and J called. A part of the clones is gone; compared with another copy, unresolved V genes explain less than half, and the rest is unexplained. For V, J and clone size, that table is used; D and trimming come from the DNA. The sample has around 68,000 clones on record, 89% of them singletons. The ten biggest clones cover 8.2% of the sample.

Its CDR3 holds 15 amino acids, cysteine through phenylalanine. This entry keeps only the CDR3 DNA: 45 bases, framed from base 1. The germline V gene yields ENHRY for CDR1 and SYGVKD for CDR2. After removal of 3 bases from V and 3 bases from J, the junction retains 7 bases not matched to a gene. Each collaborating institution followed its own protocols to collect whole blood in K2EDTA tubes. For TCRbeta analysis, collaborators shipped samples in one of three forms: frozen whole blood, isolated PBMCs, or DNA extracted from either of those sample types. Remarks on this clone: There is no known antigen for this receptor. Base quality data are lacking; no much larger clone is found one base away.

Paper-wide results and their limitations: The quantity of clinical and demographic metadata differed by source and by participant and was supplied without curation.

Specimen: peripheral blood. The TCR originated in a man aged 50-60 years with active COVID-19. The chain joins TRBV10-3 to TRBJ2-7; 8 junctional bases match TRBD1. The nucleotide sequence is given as TGTGCCATCAGTGAACGGACAGGGTTTCTCTACGAGCAGTACTTC. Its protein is CAISERTGFLYEQYF.